The 2 T cell receptor beta chains below all came from one sample that was sequenced in a study of cytomegalovirus exposure and HLA in healthy donors. The PCR had 60 Vbeta and 13 Jbeta primers. The method was immunoSEQ multiplex PCR; TCRdb's version includes in-frame clones alone and lacks a portion of them. This sample yields about 120,000 clones, of which roughly a sixth are seen a single time; 2.5% to 3% belongs to the top ten. Sequenced input: PBMCs. The origin of the receptors is a female donor in good health and CMV-seropositive.

This clone occurred a few times. Germline and junction disagree at one end, which may indicate a read error. The V gene is TRBV5-1, the J gene TRBJ2-7; no clear D gene. The CDR3 loop spans 11 amino acids. Germline CDR1 is SGHRS and CDR2 is YFSETQ. For the CDR3, the DNA is TGCGCCAGTTATTCCTCCTATGAGCAGTACTTC. Translation gives CASYSSYEQYF. The full variable domain, completed using reference TRBV5-1 and TRBJ2-7, is KAGVTQTPRYLIKTRGQQVTLSCSPISGHRSVSWYQQTPGQGLQFLFEYFSETQRNKGNFPGRFSGRQFSNSRSEMNVSTLELGDSALYLCASYSSYEQYFGPGTRLTVT.

This clone was counted between two and nine times. V is TRBV5-1 and J is TRBJ2-1, with D possibly being TRBD2 (6 bases). The CDR3 extends over 13 amino acids. Per germline, CDR1 SGHRS and CDR2 YFSETQ. V gave up 4 bases and J gave up 6 bases, with 11 bases separating them. This chain's CDR3 is CASSLGEANEQFF. The CDR3 region has the DNA TGCGCCAGCAGCCTTGGGGAGGCCAATGAGCAGTTCTTC.